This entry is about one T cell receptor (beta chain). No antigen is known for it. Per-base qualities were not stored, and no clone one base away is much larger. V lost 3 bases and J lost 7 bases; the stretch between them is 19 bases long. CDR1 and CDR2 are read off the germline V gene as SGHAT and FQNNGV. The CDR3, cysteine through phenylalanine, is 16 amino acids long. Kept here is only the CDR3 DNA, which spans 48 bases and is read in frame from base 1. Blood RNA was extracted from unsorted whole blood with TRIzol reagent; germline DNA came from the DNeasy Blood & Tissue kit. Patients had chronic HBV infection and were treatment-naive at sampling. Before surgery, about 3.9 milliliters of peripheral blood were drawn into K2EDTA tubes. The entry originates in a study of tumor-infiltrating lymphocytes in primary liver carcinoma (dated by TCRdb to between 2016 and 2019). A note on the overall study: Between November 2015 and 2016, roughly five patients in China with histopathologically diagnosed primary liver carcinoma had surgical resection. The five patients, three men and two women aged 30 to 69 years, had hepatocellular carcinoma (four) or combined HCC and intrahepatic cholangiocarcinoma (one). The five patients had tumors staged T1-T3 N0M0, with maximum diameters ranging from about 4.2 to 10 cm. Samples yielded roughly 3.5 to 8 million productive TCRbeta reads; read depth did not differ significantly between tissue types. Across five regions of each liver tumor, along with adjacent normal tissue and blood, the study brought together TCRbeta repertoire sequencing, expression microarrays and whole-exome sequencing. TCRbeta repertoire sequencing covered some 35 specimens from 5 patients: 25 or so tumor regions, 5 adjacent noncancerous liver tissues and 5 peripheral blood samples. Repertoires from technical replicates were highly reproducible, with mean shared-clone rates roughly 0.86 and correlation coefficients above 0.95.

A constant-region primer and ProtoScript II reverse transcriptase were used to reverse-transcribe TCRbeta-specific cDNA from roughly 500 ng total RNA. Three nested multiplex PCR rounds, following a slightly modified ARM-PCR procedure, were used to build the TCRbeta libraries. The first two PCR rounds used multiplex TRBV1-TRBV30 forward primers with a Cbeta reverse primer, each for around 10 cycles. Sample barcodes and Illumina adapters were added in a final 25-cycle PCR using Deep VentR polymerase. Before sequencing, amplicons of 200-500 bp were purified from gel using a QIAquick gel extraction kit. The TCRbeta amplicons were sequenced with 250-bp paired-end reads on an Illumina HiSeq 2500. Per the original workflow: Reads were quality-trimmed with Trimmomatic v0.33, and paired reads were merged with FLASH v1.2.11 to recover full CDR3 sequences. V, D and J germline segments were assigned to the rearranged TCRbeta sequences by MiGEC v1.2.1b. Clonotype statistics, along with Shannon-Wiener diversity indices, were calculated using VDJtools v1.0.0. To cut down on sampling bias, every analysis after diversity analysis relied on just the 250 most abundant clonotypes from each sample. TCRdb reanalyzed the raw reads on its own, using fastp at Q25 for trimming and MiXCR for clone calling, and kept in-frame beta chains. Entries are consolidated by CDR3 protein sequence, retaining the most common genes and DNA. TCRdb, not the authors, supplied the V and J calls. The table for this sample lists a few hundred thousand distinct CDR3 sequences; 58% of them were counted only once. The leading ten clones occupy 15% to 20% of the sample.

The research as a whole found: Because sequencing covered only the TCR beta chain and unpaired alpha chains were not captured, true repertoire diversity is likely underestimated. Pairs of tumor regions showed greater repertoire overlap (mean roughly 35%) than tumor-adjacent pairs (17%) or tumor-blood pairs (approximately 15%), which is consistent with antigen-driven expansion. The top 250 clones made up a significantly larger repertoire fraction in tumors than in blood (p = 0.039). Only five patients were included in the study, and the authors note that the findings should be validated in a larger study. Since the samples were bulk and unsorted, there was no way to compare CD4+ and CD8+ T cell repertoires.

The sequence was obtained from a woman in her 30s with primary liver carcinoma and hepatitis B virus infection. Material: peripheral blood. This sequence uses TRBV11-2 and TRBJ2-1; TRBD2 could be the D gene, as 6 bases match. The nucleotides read TGTGCCAGCAGCTTCCTTGCTGGAGGGATGGGGAATGAGCAGTTCTTC. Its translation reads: CASSFLAGGMGNEQFF.